These T cell receptor beta chains were read from a single sample in a study of blood T cell repertoires in COVID-19. Sequencing used immunoSEQ multiplex PCR; TCRdb keeps in-frame clones, though not all of them. The table has about 150,000 clones, over 60% seen once; the top ten hold about 1.8%. Source material: peripheral blood. These receptors all come from a man older than 75 with acute or convalescent COVID-19. The CDR3 runs from the conserved cysteine through the conserved F or W. The D gene is left open where the match is weak. Some rows have no size entry. The others give once, few or many, or a class for an expanded clone.

clone_size	v_call	d_call	j_call	cdr3_aa	cdr3_nt
NA	TRBV11-2	NA	TRBJ2-5	CASSLGSANGETQYF	TGTGCCAGCAGCTTAGGGTCGGCTAACGGGGAGACCCAGTACTTC
NA	TRBV18	NA	TRBJ1-3	CASSPNGEGNTIYF	TGTGCCAGCTCACCAAACGGTGAAGGAAACACCATATATTTT
few	TRBV19	NA	TRBJ2-3	CASSNRDTDTQYF	TGTGCCAGTAGCAACAGGGACACAGATACGCAGTATTTT
NA	TRBV7-8	NA	TRBJ2-2	CASASGGRTGELFF	TGTGCCAGCGCATCAGGGGGGCGGACCGGGGAGCTGTTTTTT
NA	TRBV6-2/TRBV6-3	TRBD1	TRBJ1-1	CASSGQGPNTEAFF	TGTGCCAGCAGTGGACAGGGGCCTAACACTGAAGCTTTCTTT
NA	TRBV3-1/TRBV3-2	TRBD1	TRBJ1-3	CASSRATGTGSGNTIYF	TGTGCCAGCAGCCGCGCAACCGGGACAGGGTCTGGAAACACCATATATTTT
many	TRBV7-2	TRBD1	TRBJ1-1	CASSLESGGHTEAFF	TGTGCCAGCAGCCTAGAATCAGGGGGCCACACTGAAGCTTTCTTT
few	TRBV9	NA	TRBJ1-2	CASSVGGGFSYGYTF	TGTGCCAGCAGCGTAGGAGGGGGTTTCTCCTATGGCTACACCTTC
NA	TRBV29-1	TRBD1	TRBJ1-4	CSVGQRTGGREKLFF	TGCAGCGTTGGTCAAAGGACAGGGGGGAGAGAAAAACTGTTTTTT
NA	TRBV12-3/TRBV12-4	NA	TRBJ1-5	CASRPGDNQPQHF	TGTGCCAGCAGACCAGGGGACAATCAGCCCCAGCATTTT
NA	TRBV29-1	TRBD2	TRBJ2-3	CSVTGTSPDTQYF	TGCAGCGTTACCGGGACTAGCCCAGATACGCAGTATTTT
NA	TRBV23-1	TRBD1	TRBJ2-5	CASSQSRGPKKTQYF	TGCGCCAGCAGTCAATCTAGGGGGCCTAAAAAGACCCAGTACTTC
NA	TRBV5-8	TRBD1	TRBJ1-1	CASSLRGRGHTEAFF	TGTGCCAGCAGCTTGCGGGGCAGGGGGCACACTGAAGCTTTCTTT
NA	TRBV3-1/TRBV3-2	TRBD2	TRBJ2-3	CASSPGLAAFTDTQYF	TGTGCCAGCAGCCCCGGACTAGCGGCCTTCACAGATACGCAGTATTTT
NA	TRBV5-4	NA	TRBJ2-7	CASSIRSREQYF	TGTGCCAGCAGCATCCGTTCGAGGGAGCAGTACTTC
NA	TRBV6-5	NA	TRBJ2-5	CASSSLRETQYF	TGTGCCAGCAGTTCCCTTCGGGAGACCCAGTACTTC
NA	TRBV27	NA	TRBJ2-2	CASSPRRGGNTGELFF	TGTGCCAGCAGTCCCCGGAGGGGGGGAAACACCGGGGAGCTGTTTTTT
NA	TRBV7-9	NA	TRBJ1-3	CASSRLVSGNTIYF	TGTGCCAGCAGCCGACTGGTTTCTGGAAACACCATATATTTT